These 29 T cell receptor beta chains were all obtained from the same sample, sequenced in a study of T cells in Graves' hyperthyroidism and ophthalmopathy. Amplified TCR beta CDR3 regions derived from RNA transcripts. The HTBI primer set was used in a first-round RT-PCR of the TCR CDR3. MiXCR, run by TCRdb on the multiplex PCR reads, gives a single entry per CDR3 protein. The sample carries fewer than 750,000 distinct CDR3 sequences, about 15% recorded once. Material for sequencing was blood. The receptors come from a woman aged 40 to 50 with Graves' ophthalmopathy.

In this sample, this clonotype turned up many times. The chain combines TRBV9 with TRBJ1-1, with a possible D match to TRBD1 (5 bases). V gave up 2 bases and J gave up 2 bases, with 10 bases separating them. This CDR3 region has 14 residues. The germline V gene encodes CDR1 SGDLS and CDR2 YYNGEE. The CDR3 spells CASSVGTVNTEAFF. The CDR3 DNA reads as TGTGCCAGCAGCGTCGGGACCGTAAACACTGAAGCTTTCTTT. Full variable domain (remainder filled in from reference TRBV9 and TRBJ1-1): DSGVTQTPKHLITATGQRVTLRCSPRSGDLSVYWYQQSLDQGLQFLIQYYNGEERAKGNILERFSAQQFPDLHSELNLSSLELGDSALYFCASSVGTVNTEAFFGQGTRLTVV.

The table lists this clonotype with many counts. The genes are TRBV6-1 and TRBJ1-1; possibly TRBD1 for D (5 bases). This CDR3 contains 14 residues. Germline CDR1 and CDR2: MNHNS and SASEGT. V dropped 3 bases and J dropped 5 bases, with 13 bases sitting between them. CDR3 sequence: CASSDYRGWTEAFF. CDR3 sequence (DNA): TGTGCCAGCAGTGACTATCGGGGGTGGACTGAAGCTTTCTTT.

This clonotype was picked up many times. The gene calls are TRBV28 and TRBJ2-7, with 10 bases identical to TRBD2. The CDR3 sequence is 15 residues long. The germline CDR1 and CDR2 sequences are MDHEN and SYDVKM. V trimming: 2 bases; J trimming: 6 bases; junction bases outside the gene matches: 7. CDR3 sequence (DNA): TGTGCCAGCAGTTTAGTCACTAGCGGGAAGTCCGAGCAGTACTTC. Amino acids: CASSLVTSGKSEQYF. The full variable domain, its missing parts supplied by reference TRBV28 and TRBJ2-7, is DVKVTQSSRYLVKRTGEKVFLECVQDMDHENMFWYRQDPGLGLRLIYFSYDVKMKEKGDIPEGYSVSREKKERFSLILESASTNQTSMYLCASSLVTSGKSEQYFGPGTRLTVT.

This clonotype was observed at least ten times. The V gene is TRBV29-1, the J gene TRBJ2-7; 9 nucleotides agree with TRBD1. Losses at the gene ends were 6 bases for V and 0 bases for J; bases not matched to a gene: 0. The CDR3 is made up of 12 amino acids. Germline assignment: CDR1 SQVTM and CDR2 ANQGSEA. This CDR3 reads CSVQGASYEQYF. The CDR3 region has the DNA TGCAGCGTACAGGGGGCCTCCTACGAGCAGTACTTC.

The rearrangement uses TRBV27 and TRBJ2-7; no reliable D call. Germline V gives CDR1 MNHEY, CDR2 SMNVEV (reference sequence). V lost 2 bases, J lost 0 bases, and 8 bases lay in between. The CDR3 is 14 residues long. In DNA form, the CDR3 reads TGTGCCAGCAGTTTAATTGAAGGCTCCTACGAGCAGTACTTC. Protein product: CASSLIEGSYEQYF.

At least ten counts were recorded for this clonotype. The chain couples TRBV28 to TRBJ2-7; 14 bases match TRBD2. Germline-derived CDR1 and CDR2 are MDHEN and SYDVKM. CDR3 length: 15 residues. J gave up 6 bases and V 5 bases, and 6 bases lay outside the gene matches. This CDR3 reads CASSQTSGRGIEQYF. CDR3 in DNA: TGTGCCAGCAGTCAGACTAGCGGGAGGGGTATCGAGCAGTACTTC.

Many counts were recorded for this clonotype. The germline gene is not matched at one end of the junction; a read error may be the cause. V is TRBV7-7 and J is TRBJ2-5; D is possibly TRBD1 or TRBD2 (5 bases each). The CDR3 consists of 15 residues. CDR1 and CDR2 (germline): SSHAT, FNYEAQ (reference sequence). CDR3 DNA: TGTGCTAGCAGCTCCGGGACGGTAAACCAAGAGACCCAGTACTTC. Translating gives CASSSGTVNQETQYF.

The chain employs TRBV7-8 and TRBJ2-7, with 7 bases aligning to TRBD1. The V and J ends lost 5 bases and 6 bases, in that order; junction bases with no gene match: 13. Germline CDR1 is SGHVS and CDR2 is FQNEAQ. This CDR3 spans 15 amino acids. CDR3 residues: CASSMDRWAPGEQYF. As DNA, the CDR3 is TGTGCCAGCAGCATGGACAGGTGGGCCCCTGGCGAGCAGTACTTC.

This clonotype came up many times. The J gene is TRBJ2-2, the V gene TRBV4-3, with 10 bases identical to TRBD1. Germline assignment: CDR1 LGHNA and CDR2 YSLEER. V lost 3 bases to trimming and J lost 8 bases; unmatched junction nucleotides: 6. CDR3 length equals 15 residues. The DNA for the CDR3 is TGCGCCAGCAGCCAGCGGGACAGGGGACGAGGGGAGCTGTTTTTT. It codes for CASSQRDRGRGELFF.

This clonotype came up many times. Its ends do not fully match the called genes, so a read error is possible. The gene calls are TRBV20-1 and TRBJ2-7, with 8 bases that match TRBD2. Germline CDR1 is DFQATT and CDR2 is SNEGSKA (reference sequence). This CDR3 has 15 residues. DNA of the CDR3: TGCAGTGCTAGAGGATCGAGCGGGAGCTCCAACGAGCAGTACTTC. Its protein is CSARGSSGSSNEQYF.

This clonotype was counted many times. The chain links TRBV6-5 to TRBJ1-1; unclear D gene. CDR1 and CDR2 (germline): MNHEY, SVGAGI. This CDR3 is built from 15 residues. Trimming cost V 0 bases and J 0 bases, with 8 bases left between them. The CDR3 nucleotides read TGTGCCAGCAGTTACTCCGCACAGATGAACACTGAAGCTTTCTTT. Translated: CASSYSAQMNTEAFF.

This clonotype was counted at least ten times. Here the CDR3 DNA reads TGTGCCAGCAGTTTCGGTCAGAGCACTGAAGCTTTCTTT. Its translation: CASSFGQSTEAFF. The chain links TRBV12-3 or TRBV12-4 to TRBJ1-1; no reliable D call. Trimming stripped 3 bases from V and 4 bases from J, with 9 bases between. CDR3 length: 13 residues.

This clonotype was recorded a few times. The chain combines TRBV20-1 with TRBJ2-5; D perhaps matches TRBD2 (6 bases). V gave up 6 bases and J gave up 0 bases, with 14 bases separating them. CDR1 and CDR2 (germline): DFQATT, SNEGSKA (reference sequence). The CDR3 is made up of 14 amino acids. The CDR3 loop is CSALRPSDQETQYF. Written as DNA, the CDR3 is TGCAGTGCCCTACGCCCTAGCGACCAAGAGACCCAGTACTTC.

V and J are TRBV7-8 and TRBJ1-6; D remains ambiguous. The CDR3 has 15 residues. V was trimmed by 6 bases and J by 1 base, leaving 10 bases between them. Looked up from germline, CDR1 is SGHVS and CDR2 is FQNEAQ. The CDR3 region has the DNA TGTGCCAGCAGACTCCGGGATTCCTATAATTCACCCCTCCACTTT. Residues: CASRLRDSYNSPLHF.

This clonotype was counted at least ten times. The CDR3 nucleotides are TGTGCCACCAGTGTTCAACCCGGGACAGCGAGCAATCAGCCCCAGCATTTT. It is translated as CATSVQPGTASNQPQHF. The V and J genes are TRBV24-1 and TRBJ1-5; TRBD1 agrees at 7 bases. The length of the CDR3 is 17 residues. With V trimmed by 5 bases and J by 1 base, 10 bases remained unmatched. The germline gives CDR1 KGHDR, CDR2 SFDVKD.

The sample holds many counts of this clonotype. The rearrangement links TRBV13 to TRBJ2-7; D is undetermined. V dropped 0 bases and J dropped 5 bases, with 5 bases sitting between them. Looked up from germline, CDR1 is PRHDT and CDR2 is FYEKMQ (reference sequence). The CDR3 runs 12 residues. This chain's CDR3 is CASSLGGHEQYF. CDR3 in DNA: TGTGCCAGCAGCTTAGGCGGGCACGAGCAGTACTTC. The whole variable domain, filled in from reference TRBV13 and TRBJ2-7, reads AAGVIQSPRHLIKEKRETATLKCYPIPRHDTVYWYQQGPGQDPQFLISFYEKMQSDKGSIPDRFSAQQFSDYHSELNMSSLELGDSALYFCASSLGGHEQYFGPGTRLTVT.

This clonotype came up many times. The chain has TRBV6-2 or TRBV6-3 and TRBJ2-7; D gene uncertain. The ends were cut back, 2 bases at V and 2 bases at J, with 10 bases in the middle. This CDR3 is built from 14 residues. Per the germline V gene, CDR1 is MNHEY and CDR2 is SVGEGT. The CDR3 loop reads CASSYDVSTYEQYF. The CDR3 DNA reads TGTGCCAGCAGTTACGACGTATCCACCTACGAGCAGTACTTC.

This clonotype was detected many times. The chain has TRBV12-3 or TRBV12-4 and TRBJ2-2; TRBD2 is a possible D gene (6 bases). Between the trimmed V and J ends, which lost 7 bases and 2 bases, there was a span of 14 bases. The CDR3 consists of 15 residues. CDR3 amino acids: CASTLLAGNTGELFF. In DNA form, the CDR3 reads TGTGCCAGCACCTTACTAGCAGGAAACACCGGGGAGCTGTTTTTT.

The chain has TRBV15 and TRBJ2-7, with D perhaps TRBD2 (6 bases). Germline V gene sequence: CDR1 LNHNV, CDR2 YYDKDF (reference sequence). V lost 1 base, J lost 1 base, and 11 bases lay in between. The CDR3 is 15 residues long. CDR3 nucleotides: TGTGCCACCAGCAGAGTTGCGGGACCTTCCTACGAGCAGTACTTC. Residues: CATSRVAGPSYEQYF. Complete variable domain (other parts from reference TRBV15 and TRBJ2-7): DAMVIQNPRYQVTQFGKPVTLSCSQTLNHNVMYWYQQKSSQAPKLLFHYYDKDFNNEADTPDNFQSRRPNTSFCFLDIRSPGLGDTAMYLCATSRVAGPSYEQYFGPGTRLTVT.

The chain uses TRBV11-3 and TRBJ1-2; TRBD1 might be the D (5 bases). Germline loops: CDR1 SGHNT, CDR2 YENEEA. Trimming cost V 2 bases and J 3 bases, with 13 bases left between them. The CDR3 runs to 15 residues. The CDR3 nucleotides are TGTGCCAGCAGCTTAAGAAGGGGTATAGACTATGGCTACACCTTC. This translates into CASSLRRGIDYGYTF.

This clonotype was seen repeatedly, ten times or more. J is TRBJ2-7 and V is TRBV29-1, with TRBD2 identical over 14 bases. CDR3 size: 14 residues. Losses at the gene ends were 6 bases for V and 5 bases for J; bases not matched to a gene: 6. Germline V CDR1 and CDR2: SQVTM, ANQGSEA. CDR3 DNA sequence: TGCAGCGTCGACGGGACTAGCGGGAGCGACGAGCAGTACTTC. It codes for CSVDGTSGSDEQYF.

This clonotype has ten or more counts. This sequence joins TRBV12-3 or TRBV12-4 and TRBJ2-1; perhaps TRBD2 as D (5 bases). V was clipped by 1 base and J by 1 base, with 5 bases between them. CDR3 length equals 14 residues. The CDR3 protein is CASSLGGSYNEQFF. In nucleotides, the CDR3 is TGTGCCAGCAGTTTAGGAGGGTCCTACAATGAGCAGTTCTTC.

V is TRBV20-1 and J is TRBJ2-2, with TRBD2 matching over 8 bases. Germline assignment: CDR1 DFQATT and CDR2 SNEGSKA (reference sequence). The CDR3 has 14 residues. Trimming removed 6 bases from V and 3 bases from J; junction bases left unmatched: 6. The CDR3 nucleotides are TGCAGTGCCCGTCCGGGAGGGGACACCGGGGAGCTGTTTTTT. Translation gives CSARPGGDTGELFF.

The chain links TRBV2 to TRBJ2-7; the match to TRBD1 covers 8 bases. The germline V gene has CDR1 SNHLY and CDR2 FYNNEI. V was pared by 7 bases and J by 6 bases, with 11 bases of the junction left unmatched. The CDR3 extends over 14 amino acids. The CDR3 nucleotides read TGTGCCAGCATCCTGACAGGGGTGCTCGGCGAGCAGTACTTC. This gives the protein CASILTGVLGEQYF.

There are many counts of this clonotype. The CDR3 sequence is CSAPLRGSSYEQYF. In DNA, the CDR3 is TGCAGTGCACCGCTCAGGGGGAGCTCCTACGAGCAGTACTTC. The chain links TRBV20-1 to TRBJ2-7; the match to TRBD1 covers 7 bases. This CDR3 spans 14 amino acids. Germline V gives CDR1 DFQATT, CDR2 SNEGSKA (reference sequence). The ends lost 6 bases at V and 0 bases at J; junction bases unmatched: 8.

The table lists this clonotype with many counts. The rearrangement uses TRBV12-3 or TRBV12-4 and TRBJ1-2, with a weak D call TRBD1 (6 bases). With 6 bases removed from V and 3 bases from J, the gap between germline ends came to 17 bases. The CDR3 runs to 15 residues. CDR3 DNA sequence: TGTGCCAGCAGAACCCCTCAGGGGCCAGACTATGGCTACACCTTC. Translated: CASRTPQGPDYGYTF.

The chain is built from TRBV6-5 and TRBJ1-1; TRBD1 might be the D (6 bases). Per the germline V gene, CDR1 is MNHEY and CDR2 is SVGAGI. This CDR3 region has 10 residues. V was clipped by 11 bases and J by 11 bases, with 15 bases between them. In DNA, the CDR3 is TGTGCCGGAGGGGGTACCCGGGCTTTCTTT. Translated, it gives CAGGGTRAFF.

The V gene is TRBV3-1, the J gene TRBJ2-7, with D maybe TRBD1 (6 bases). V lost 4 bases and J 4 bases, leaving 14 bases between the germline ends. Germline V gene sequence: CDR1 LGHDT, CDR2 YNNKEL (reference sequence). CDR3 length equals 14 residues. This chain's CDR3 is CASSPGDTPYEQYF. The DNA of the CDR3 is TGTGCCAGCAGCCCCGGGGACACCCCGTACGAGCAGTACTTC.

The chain recombines TRBV6-2 or TRBV6-3 with TRBJ2-1; TRBD2 matches 8 bases. This CDR3 has 15 residues. CDR1 MNHEY and CDR2 SVGEGT come from the germline V gene. V was pared by 7 bases and J by 4 bases, with 9 bases of the junction left unmatched. CDR3 DNA sequence: TGTGCCAGCAATCCCCGAGCGGGAGAATACAATGAGCAGTTCTTC. It translates to CASNPRAGEYNEQFF.